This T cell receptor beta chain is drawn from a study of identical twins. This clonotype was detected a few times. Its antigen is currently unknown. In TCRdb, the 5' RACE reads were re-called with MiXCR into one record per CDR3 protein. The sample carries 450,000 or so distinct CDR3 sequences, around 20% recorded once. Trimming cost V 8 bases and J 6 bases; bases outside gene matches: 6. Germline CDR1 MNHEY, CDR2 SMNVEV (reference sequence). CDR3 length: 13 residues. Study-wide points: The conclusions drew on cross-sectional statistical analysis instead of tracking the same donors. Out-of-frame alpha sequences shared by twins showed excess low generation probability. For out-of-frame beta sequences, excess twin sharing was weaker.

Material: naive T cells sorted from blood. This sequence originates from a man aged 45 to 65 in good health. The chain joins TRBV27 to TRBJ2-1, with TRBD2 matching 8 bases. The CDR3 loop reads CASALSGTNEQFF. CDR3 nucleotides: TGTGCCAGCGCCCTTAGCGGGACCAATGAGCAGTTCTTC.